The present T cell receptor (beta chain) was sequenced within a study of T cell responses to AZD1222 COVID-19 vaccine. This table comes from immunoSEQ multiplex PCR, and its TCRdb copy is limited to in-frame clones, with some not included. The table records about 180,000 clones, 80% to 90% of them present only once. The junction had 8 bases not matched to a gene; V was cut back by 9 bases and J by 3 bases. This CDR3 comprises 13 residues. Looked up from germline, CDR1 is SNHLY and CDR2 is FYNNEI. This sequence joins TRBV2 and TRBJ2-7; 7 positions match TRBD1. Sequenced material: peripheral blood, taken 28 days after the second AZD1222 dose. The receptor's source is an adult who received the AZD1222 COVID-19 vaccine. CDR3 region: CASNRDSLYEQYF. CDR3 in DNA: TGTGCCAGTAACCGGGACAGCCTCTACGAGCAGTACTTC.